The clone carrying this TCR beta chain was seen more than once but under ten times. The data are from a study of T-cell reconstitution after alpha-beta-depleted transplantation in children. Library preparation (for TCRbeta) was performed with unique molecular identifiers. TCRdb recomputed calls from the PCR reads with MiXCR, one row per CDR3 protein. The table lists under 450,000 distinct CDR3 sequences, about an eighth of them singletons, with about 3.9% in the top ten. This TCR derives from a human donor who donated a stem cell graft to a child with Fanconi anemia. Sequences were derived from PBMCs, sampled from the stem cell graft.

DNA of the CDR3: TGTGCCAGCAGCCGTTTGACAGATACGCAGTATTTT. Amino acids: CASSRLTDTQYF. The chain uses TRBV5-6 and TRBJ2-3; D gene uncertain. The CDR3 covers 12 residues. V was shortened by 4 bases and J by 3 bases, with 6 bases between the two germline ends. Germline V CDR1 and CDR2: SGHDT, YYEEEE. The variable domain in full, with the rest retrieved from reference TRBV5-6 and TRBJ2-3, is DAGVTQSPTHLIKTRGQQVTLRCSPKSGHDTVSWYQQALGQGPQFIFQYYEEEERQRGNFPDRFSGHQFPNYSSELNVNALLLGDSALYLCASSRLTDTQYFGPGTRLTVL.